The rows below give T cell receptor beta chains drawn from one sample of a study of cytomegalovirus exposure and HLA in healthy donors. TCRdb's table, derived via immunoSEQ multiplex PCR, lists solely in-frame clones and lacks some. The profile covers 85,000 to 100,000 clones, with more than 75% appearing a single time and roughly 9.2% taken by the ten largest. Specimen: PBMCs. Receptors were obtained from a man aged 25 to 45 in good health and CMV-seropositive. Each CDR3 is given with its conserved first and last residue. D genes are given only for firm matches. The size of a clone is reported for some rows only, either as once, few or many, or as a class for expanded clones.

TRBV18	14	TRBD1	-	TRBJ1-5	CASSRTGFNQPQHF	TGTGCCAGCTCACGGACAGGGTTCAATCAGCCCCAGCATTTT
TRBV28	14	TRBD1	once	TRBJ2-7	CASSLTGQSYEQYF	TGTGCCAGCAGTTTGACGGGACAGTCCTACGAGCAGTACTTC
TRBV4-1	14	TRBD1	-	TRBJ1-4	CASSRQGTNEKLFF	TGCGCCAGCAGCCGACAGGGGACTAATGAAAAACTGTTTTTT
TRBV19	15	TRBD1	-	TRBJ2-3	CASSNPGQVADTQYF	TGTGCCAGTAGTAATCCGGGACAGGTAGCGGATACGCAGTATTTT
TRBV4-1	16	TRBD2	-	TRBJ2-1	CASSQEGSGRSNEQFF	TGCGCCAGCAGCCAAGAGGGTAGCGGGAGGAGTAATGAGCAGTTCTTC
TRBV5-1	16	TRBD2	-	TRBJ2-1	CASTFYSGRPNNEQFF	TGCGCCAGCACCTTCTATAGCGGGAGGCCCAACAATGAGCAGTTCTTC
TRBV27	16	TRBD2	once	TRBJ2-1	CASSLSAGGSYNEQFF	TGTGCCAGCAGTTTATCGGCGGGAGGCTCCTACAATGAGCAGTTCTTC
TRBV5-1	16	-	-	TRBJ2-6	CASSLVGTSGANVLTF	TGCGCCAGCAGCTTGGTGGGCACCTCTGGGGCCAACGTCCTGACTTTC
TRBV2	13	-	-	TRBJ1-2	CASSGPGLGGYTF	TGTGCCAGCAGTGGTCCAGGGTTAGGTGGCTACACCTTC
TRBV5-1	15	-	-	TRBJ2-3	CASSLASYSTDTQYF	TGCGCCAGCAGCTTGGCTAGTTATAGCACAGATACGCAGTATTTT
TRBV6-1	14	-	-	TRBJ1-5	CASRHPPAGQPQHF	TGTGCCAGCAGGCACCCCCCGGCGGGTCAGCCCCAGCATTTT
TRBV28	15	-	-	TRBJ2-5	CASSPSSWRGETQYF	TGTGCCAGCAGTCCCTCCAGTTGGAGGGGAGAGACCCAGTACTTC
TRBV27	13	-	-	TRBJ2-7	CASSNQGLYEQYF	TGTGCCAGCAGTAATCAGGGTCTCTACGAGCAGTACTTC
TRBV28	24	-	-	TRBJ1-5	CASSFFLGRPPQERALNSNQPQHF	TGTGCCAGCAGTTTTTTTCTTGGGCGCCCTCCCCAAGAGAGGGCATTGAATAGCAATCAGCCCCAGCATTTT
TRBV11-2	18	TRBD2	-	TRBJ2-1	CASTFGLAGAVVLNEQFF	TGTGCCAGCACGTTCGGACTAGCGGGAGCAGTAGTACTAAATGAGCAGTTCTTC
TRBV18	15	TRBD1	-	TRBJ1-2	CASSPGTGGYYGYTF	TGTGCCAGCTCACCCGGGACAGGGGGATACTATGGCTACACCTTC
TRBV28	15	-	-	TRBJ1-4	CASRDLTTTNEKLFF	TGTGCCAGCAGAGATCTGACAACAACTAATGAAAAACTGTTTTTT
TRBV4-1	19	TRBD1	-	TRBJ2-6	CASSRRQGVLVYGANVLTF	TGCGCCAGCAGCCGCCGGCAGGGGGTGCTGGTTTATGGGGCCAACGTCCTGACTTTC
TRBV10-2	16	TRBD1	few	TRBJ2-7	CASSESRGQLSYEQYF	TGCGCCAGCAGTGAGTCGAGGGGACAGCTTTCCTACGAGCAGTACTTC
TRBV10-3	15	TRBD1	-	TRBJ1-1	CAIRPGGRENTEAFF	TGTGCCATCCGGCCAGGGGGCCGGGAGAACACTGAAGCTTTCTTT
TRBV4-1	17	TRBD2	-	TRBJ2-3	CASSQDHSGSFADTQYF	TGCGCCAGCAGCCAAGATCATAGCGGGAGTTTTGCAGATACGCAGTATTTT
TRBV5-6	16	-	-	TRBJ1-2	CASSLFGVTRVEGYTF	TGTGCCAGCAGCTTGTTTGGGGTGACCAGGGTTGAGGGCTACACCTTC
TRBV9	17	TRBD1	-	TRBJ2-1	CASSIRGNRGLTNEQFF	TGTGCCAGCAGCATCAGAGGTAACAGGGGCCTTACCAATGAGCAGTTCTTC
TRBV5-1	14	-	-	TRBJ1-2	CASSLAETGYGYTF	TGCGCCAGCAGCTTGGCCGAGACTGGCTATGGCTACACCTTC
TRBV15	15	-	-	TRBJ2-5	CATSRDQGPQETQYF	TGTGCCACCAGCAGAGATCAGGGTCCACAAGAGACCCAGTACTTC
TRBV7-2	12	-	-	TRBJ2-1	CASSLLAGEQFF	TGTGCCAGCAGCTTACTGGCGGGTGAGCAGTTCTTC
TRBV28	15	TRBD1	-	TRBJ2-4	CASSSHRGSKNIQYF	TGTGCCAGCAGTTCACACAGGGGCTCGAAAAACATTCAGTACTTC
TRBV2	15	-	-	TRBJ1-1	CASSATTVMNTEAFF	TGTGCCAGCAGTGCCACGACAGTGATGAACACTGAAGCTTTCTTT
TRBV11-2	15	-	-	TRBJ1-4	CASSPRRALDEKLFF	TGTGCCAGCAGCCCCCGGAGGGCGTTGGATGAAAAACTGTTTTTT
TRBV4-1	16	TRBD2	once	TRBJ2-2	CASSPGLAGVTGELFF	TGCGCCAGCAGCCCGGGACTAGCGGGAGTCACCGGGGAGCTGTTTTTT
TRBV28	16	-	-	TRBJ1-3	CASSSRQGISGNTIYF	TGTGCCAGCAGTTCACGGCAGGGGATCAGTGGAAACACCATATATTTT
TRBV27	14	-	-	TRBJ2-7	CASSLDRTSYEQYF	TGTGCCAGCAGTTTAGACAGGACCTCCTACGAGCAGTACTTC
TRBV7-9	13	TRBD2	-	TRBJ2-3	CASSPSGSNTQYF	TGTGCCAGCAGCCCTAGCGGGAGTAATACGCAGTATTTT
TRBV7-9	14	TRBD1	-	TRBJ1-2	CASSTGQGRDGYTF	TGTGCCAGCAGCACTGGACAGGGGAGAGATGGCTACACCTTC
TRBV28	14	-	-	TRBJ2-2	CASCPPPNTGELFF	TGTGCCAGCTGTCCCCCTCCGAACACCGGGGAGCTGTTTTTT
TRBV7-2	18	TRBD2	-	TRBJ2-1	CASSHWTSGRRLRNEQFF	TGTGCCAGCAGCCATTGGACTAGCGGGAGGCGTCTGCGGAATGAGCAGTTCTTC
TRBV5-1	16	TRBD1	-	TRBJ2-4	CASSLVTTGVKNIQYF	TGCGCCAGCAGCTTGGTTACCACAGGGGTCAAAAACATTCAGTACTTC
TRBV5-1	15	TRBD1	-	TRBJ2-7	CASSFPDRGYREQYF	TGCGCCAGCAGCTTCCCCGACAGGGGATATCGCGAGCAGTACTTC
TRBV9	14	-	-	TRBJ2-1	CASSAKGLSNEQFF	TGTGCCAGCAGCGCAAAGGGACTTTCCAATGAGCAGTTCTTC
TRBV5-1	17	TRBD2	-	TRBJ2-1	CASSLASSGRAPSEQFF	TGCGCCAGCAGCTTGGCCTCTAGCGGGAGGGCCCCGAGTGAGCAGTTCTTC
TRBV27	17	TRBD2	-	TRBJ2-7	CASSPVPSGYSSYEQYF	TGTGCCAGCAGCCCTGTGCCTAGCGGGTACAGCTCCTACGAGCAGTACTTC
TRBV19	13	-	-	TRBJ2-5	CASSIPGAETQYF	TGTGCCAGTAGTATCCCAGGGGCAGAGACCCAGTACTTC